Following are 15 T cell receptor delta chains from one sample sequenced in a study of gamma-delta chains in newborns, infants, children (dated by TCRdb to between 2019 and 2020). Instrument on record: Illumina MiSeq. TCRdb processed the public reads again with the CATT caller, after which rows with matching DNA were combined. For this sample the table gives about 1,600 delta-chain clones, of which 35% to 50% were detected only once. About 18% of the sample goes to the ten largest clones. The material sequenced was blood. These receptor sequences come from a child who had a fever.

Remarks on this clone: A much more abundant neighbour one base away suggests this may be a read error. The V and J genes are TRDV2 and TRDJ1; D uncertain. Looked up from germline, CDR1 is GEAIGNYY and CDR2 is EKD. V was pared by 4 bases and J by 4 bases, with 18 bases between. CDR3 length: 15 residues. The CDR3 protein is CACDLVSHRGDKLIF. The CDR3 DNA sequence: TGTGCCTGTGATCTGGTGTCCCACAGGGGCGATAAACTCATCTTT.

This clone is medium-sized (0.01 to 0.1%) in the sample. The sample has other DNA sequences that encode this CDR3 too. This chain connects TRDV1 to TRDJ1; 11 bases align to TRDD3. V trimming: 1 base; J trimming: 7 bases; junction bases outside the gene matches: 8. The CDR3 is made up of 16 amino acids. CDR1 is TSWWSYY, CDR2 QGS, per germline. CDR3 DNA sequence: TGTGCTCTTGGGGAACGGAATTCTGGGGGATACACTAAACTCATCTTT. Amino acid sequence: CALGERNSGGYTKLIF.

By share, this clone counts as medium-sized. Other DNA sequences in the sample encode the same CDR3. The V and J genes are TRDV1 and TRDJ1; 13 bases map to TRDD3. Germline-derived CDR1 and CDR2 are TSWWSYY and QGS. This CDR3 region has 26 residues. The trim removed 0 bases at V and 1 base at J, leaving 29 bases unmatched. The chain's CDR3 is CALGELLEVLGKRLGDTRGITDKLIF. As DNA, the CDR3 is TGTGCTCTTGGGGAACTACTGGAAGTACTTGGTAAGCGACTGGGGGATACGCGCGGGATCACCGATAAACTCATCTTT.

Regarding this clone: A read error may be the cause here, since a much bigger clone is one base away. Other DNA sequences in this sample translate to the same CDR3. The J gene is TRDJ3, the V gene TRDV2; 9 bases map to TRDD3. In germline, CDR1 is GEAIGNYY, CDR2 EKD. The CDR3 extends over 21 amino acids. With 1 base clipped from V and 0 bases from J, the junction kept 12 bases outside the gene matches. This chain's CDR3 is CACDTPGTGGRDSWDTRQMFF. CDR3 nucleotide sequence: TGTGCCTGTGACACTCCCGGTACTGGGGGACGAGACTCCTGGGACACCCGACAGATGTTTTTC.

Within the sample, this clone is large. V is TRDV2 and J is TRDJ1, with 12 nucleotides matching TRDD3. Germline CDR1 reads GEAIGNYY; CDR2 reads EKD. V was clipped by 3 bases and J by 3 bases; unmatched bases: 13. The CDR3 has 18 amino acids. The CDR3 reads CACDAIVLGDTSPDKLIF. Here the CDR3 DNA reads TGTGCCTGTGACGCTATCGTACTGGGGGATACTTCACCCGATAAACTCATCTTT.

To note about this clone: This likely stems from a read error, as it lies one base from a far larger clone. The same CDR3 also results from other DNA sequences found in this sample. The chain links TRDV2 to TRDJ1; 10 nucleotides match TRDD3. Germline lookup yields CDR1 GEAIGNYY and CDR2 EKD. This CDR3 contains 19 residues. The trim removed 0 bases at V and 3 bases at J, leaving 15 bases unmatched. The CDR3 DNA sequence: TGTGCCTGTGACACCTTAGATACCGGGGGATACGTTAAGGCCGATAAACTCATCTTT. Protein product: CACDTLDTGGYVKADKLIF.

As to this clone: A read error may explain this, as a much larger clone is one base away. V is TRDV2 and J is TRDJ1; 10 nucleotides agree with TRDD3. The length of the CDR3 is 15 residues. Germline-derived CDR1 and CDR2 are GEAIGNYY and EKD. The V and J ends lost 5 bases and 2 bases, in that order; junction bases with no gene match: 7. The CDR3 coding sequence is TGTGCCTGTGGCACTCTACTGGGGGATACCGATAAACTCATCTTT. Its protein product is CACGTLLGDTDKLIF.

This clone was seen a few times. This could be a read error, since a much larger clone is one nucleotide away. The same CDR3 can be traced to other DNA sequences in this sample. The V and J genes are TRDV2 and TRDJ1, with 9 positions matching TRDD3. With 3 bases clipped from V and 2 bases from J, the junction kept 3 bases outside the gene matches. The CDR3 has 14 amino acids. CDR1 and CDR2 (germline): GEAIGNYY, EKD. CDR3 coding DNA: TGTGCCTGTGACGCCCTGGGGGATACCGATAAACTCATCTTT. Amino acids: CACDALGDTDKLIF.

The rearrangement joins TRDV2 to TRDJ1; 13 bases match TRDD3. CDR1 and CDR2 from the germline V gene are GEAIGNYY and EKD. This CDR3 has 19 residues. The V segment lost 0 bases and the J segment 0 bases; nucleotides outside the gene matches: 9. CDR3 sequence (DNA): TGTGCCTGTGACACCGTATTACTGGGGGATACGTATGACACCGATAAACTCATCTTT. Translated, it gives CACDTVLLGDTYDTDKLIF.

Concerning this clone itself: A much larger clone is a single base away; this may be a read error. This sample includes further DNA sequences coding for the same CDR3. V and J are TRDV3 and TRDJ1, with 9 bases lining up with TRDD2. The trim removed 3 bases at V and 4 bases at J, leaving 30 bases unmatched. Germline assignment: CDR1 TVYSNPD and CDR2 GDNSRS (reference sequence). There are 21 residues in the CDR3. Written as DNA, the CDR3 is TGTGCCTTCCCGATGCCTTCCTACTTAACCGGGATTACGGGGGACAACGATAAACTCATCTTT. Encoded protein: CAFPMPSYLTGITGDNDKLIF.

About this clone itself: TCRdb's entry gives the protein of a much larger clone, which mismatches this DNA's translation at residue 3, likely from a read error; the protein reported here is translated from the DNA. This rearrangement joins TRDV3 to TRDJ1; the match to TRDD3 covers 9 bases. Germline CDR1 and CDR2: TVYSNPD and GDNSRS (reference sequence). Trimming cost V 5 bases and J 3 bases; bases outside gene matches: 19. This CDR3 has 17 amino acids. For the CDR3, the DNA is TGTGCCCTTTGTAACCAGGGGATACGCTTCGGTTCCGATAAACTCATCTTT. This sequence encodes CALCNQGIRFGSDKLIF.

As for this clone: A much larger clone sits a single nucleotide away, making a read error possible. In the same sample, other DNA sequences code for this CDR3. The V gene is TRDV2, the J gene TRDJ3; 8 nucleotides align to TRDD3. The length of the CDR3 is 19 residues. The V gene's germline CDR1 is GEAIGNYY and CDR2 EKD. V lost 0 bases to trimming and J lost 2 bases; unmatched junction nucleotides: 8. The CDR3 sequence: CACDTVLGDLTWDTRQMFF. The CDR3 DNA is TGTGCCTGTGACACCGTGTTGGGGGATTTGACCTGGGACACCCGACAGATGTTTTTC.

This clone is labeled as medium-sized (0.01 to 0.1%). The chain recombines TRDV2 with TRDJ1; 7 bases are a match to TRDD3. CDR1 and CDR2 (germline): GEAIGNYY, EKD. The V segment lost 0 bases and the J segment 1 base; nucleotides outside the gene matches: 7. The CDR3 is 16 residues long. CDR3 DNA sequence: TGTGCCTGTGACACCGTTACTGGGGTTCCCACCGATAAACTCATCTTT. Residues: CACDTVTGVPTDKLIF.

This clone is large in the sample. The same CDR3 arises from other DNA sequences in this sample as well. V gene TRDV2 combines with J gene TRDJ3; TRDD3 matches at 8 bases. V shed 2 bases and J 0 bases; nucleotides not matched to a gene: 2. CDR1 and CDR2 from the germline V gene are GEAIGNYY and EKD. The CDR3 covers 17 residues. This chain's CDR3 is CACDILGGSWDTRQMFF. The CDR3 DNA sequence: TGTGCCTGTGACATACTGGGGGGCTCCTGGGACACCCGACAGATGTTTTTC.

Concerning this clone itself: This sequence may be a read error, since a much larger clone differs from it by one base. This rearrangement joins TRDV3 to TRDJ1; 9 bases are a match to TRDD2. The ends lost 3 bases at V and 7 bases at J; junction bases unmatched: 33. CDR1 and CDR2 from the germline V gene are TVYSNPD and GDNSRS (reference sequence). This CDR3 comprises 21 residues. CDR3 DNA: TGTGCCTTCCCGATGCCTTCCTACTTAACCGGGATTACTGGGGACAACGGTAAACTCATCTTT. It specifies CAFPMPSYLTGITGDNGKLIF.